This TCR beta chain was recovered during a study of regulatory T cells in long-lasting Graves disease. According to the study, TCR beta libraries were built with iRepertoire HTBI primers and CDR3-region Arm-PCR. Authors' analysis steps: In the combined samples, 62 TRBV and approximately 15 TRBJ segments were identified. In TCRdb, the multiplex PCR reads were re-called with MiXCR into one record per CDR3 protein. TCRdb assigned the V and J calls; the authors' analysis was not used. The data show around 400,000 distinct CDR3 sequences, 15% to 19% seen once. The time point is: newly diagnosed GD, antithyroid drugs for less than 3 months. RNA isolated from PBMCs was used to make the TCR library. V dropped 6 bases and J dropped 9 bases, with 17 bases sitting between them. The germline V gene encodes CDR1 DFQATT and CDR2 SNEGSKA (reference sequence). The length of the CDR3 is 12 residues.

The material was peripheral blood mononuclear cells (PBMCs), obtained at new diagnosis, from a patient treated with antithyroid drugs. This TCR was recovered from a female donor with Graves disease. The chain recombines TRBV20-1 with TRBJ2-5, with D unclear. The chain's CDR3 is CSALARREPQYF. Here the CDR3 DNA reads TGCAGTGCCTTGGCCCGCCGTGAACCCCAGTACTTC.